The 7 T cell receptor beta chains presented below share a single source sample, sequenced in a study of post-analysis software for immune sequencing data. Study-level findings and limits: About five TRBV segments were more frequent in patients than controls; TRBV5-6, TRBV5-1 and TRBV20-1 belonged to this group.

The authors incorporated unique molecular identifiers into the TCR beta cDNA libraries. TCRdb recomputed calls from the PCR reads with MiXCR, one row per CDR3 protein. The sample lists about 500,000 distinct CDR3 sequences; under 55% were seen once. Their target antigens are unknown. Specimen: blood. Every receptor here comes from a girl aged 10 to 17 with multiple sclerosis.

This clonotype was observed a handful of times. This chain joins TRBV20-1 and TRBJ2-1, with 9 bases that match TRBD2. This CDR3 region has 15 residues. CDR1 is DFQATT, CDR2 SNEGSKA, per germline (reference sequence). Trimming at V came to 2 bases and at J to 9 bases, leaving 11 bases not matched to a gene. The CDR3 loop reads CSARTPGLAGSEQFF. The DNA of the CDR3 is TGCAGTGCTAGAACGCCGGGACTAGCAGGGAGTGAGCAGTTCTTC.

The CDR3 here is CSASPLRDRETQYF. CDR3 coding DNA: TGCAGTGCTAGCCCGCTCAGGGACCGAGAGACCCAGTACTTC. This rearrangement joins TRBV20-1 to TRBJ2-7; D is perhaps TRBD1 or TRBD2 (5 bases each). Matching the DNA end better, TRBJ2-5 makes the J call doubtful. Germline V lookup: CDR1 DFQATT, CDR2 SNEGSKA (reference sequence). CDR3 size: 14 residues.

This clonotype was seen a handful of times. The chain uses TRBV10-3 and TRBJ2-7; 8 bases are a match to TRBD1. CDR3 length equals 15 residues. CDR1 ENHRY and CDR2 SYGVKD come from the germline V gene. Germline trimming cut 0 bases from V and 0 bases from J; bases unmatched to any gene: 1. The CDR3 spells CAISESDRGSYEQYF. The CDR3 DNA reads TGTGCCATCAGTGAGTCAGACAGGGGCTCCTACGAGCAGTACTTC.

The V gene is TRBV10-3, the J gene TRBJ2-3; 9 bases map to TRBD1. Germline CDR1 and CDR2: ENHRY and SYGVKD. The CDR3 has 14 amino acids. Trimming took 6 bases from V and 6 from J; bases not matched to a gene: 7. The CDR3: CAIRDRGGSDTQYF. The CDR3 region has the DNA TGTGCCATCAGGGACAGGGGAGGTTCGGATACGCAGTATTTT.

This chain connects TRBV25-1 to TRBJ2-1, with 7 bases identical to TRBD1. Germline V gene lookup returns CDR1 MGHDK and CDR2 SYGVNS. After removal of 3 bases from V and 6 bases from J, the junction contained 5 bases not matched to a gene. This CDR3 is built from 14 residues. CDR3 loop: CASSDRTGVNEQFF. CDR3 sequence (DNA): TGTGCCAGCAGTGATCGAACAGGGGTCAATGAGCAGTTCTTC.

CDR3: CASSPPRTSSYNEQYF. In nucleotides, the CDR3 is TGTGCCAGCAGTCCCCCTAGGACTAGCTCCTACAATGAGCAGTACTTC. V usage is TRBV12-3 or TRBV12-4 and J usage is TRBJ2-1; 8 bases are a match to TRBD2. The J call may be wrong; the DNA end is better matched by TRBJ2-7. CDR3 size: 16 residues.

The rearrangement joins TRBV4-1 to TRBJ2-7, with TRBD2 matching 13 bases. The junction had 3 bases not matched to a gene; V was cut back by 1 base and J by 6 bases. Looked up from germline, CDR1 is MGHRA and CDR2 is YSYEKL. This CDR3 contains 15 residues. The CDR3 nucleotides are TGCGCCAGCAGCCAAGGACTAGCGGGAGGTCTCGAGCAGTACTTC. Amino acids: CASSQGLAGGLEQYF.